Below, 16 T cell receptor beta chains from the same sample are listed, as sequenced in a study of CD8 T cells in Susac syndrome. Reverse transcription of roughly 0.45 to 1 ug RNA was performed with random hexamers. MiXCR was run by TCRdb on the immunoSEQ multiplex PCR reads, yielding one entry per CDR3 protein. The table includes 150,000 to 200,000 distinct CDR3 sequences, around 93% detected once. Sequencing input: CD4+ T cells from PBMCs. These receptors originate from a human donor with multiple sclerosis.

There are a few counts of this clonotype. The chain has TRBV15 and TRBJ2-7, with D unresolved. The length of the CDR3 is 15 residues. Germline values: CDR1 LNHNV, CDR2 YYDKDF (reference sequence). V shed 0 bases and J shed 6 bases, with 15 bases lying between them. CDR3 bases: TGTGCCACCAGCAGAGATATGGCAGGTCGTCGCGAGCAGTACTTC. It specifies CATSRDMAGRREQYF. The variable domain in full, with the rest retrieved from reference TRBV15 and TRBJ2-7, is DAMVIQNPRYQVTQFGKPVTLSCSQTLNHNVMYWYQQKSSQAPKLLFHYYDKDFNNEADTPDNFQSRRPNTSFCFLDIRSPGLGDTAMYLCATSRDMAGRREQYFGPGTRLTVT.

The rearrangement links TRBV20-1 to TRBJ1-1; D might be TRBD1 (5 bases). CDR1 and CDR2 (germline): DFQATT, SNEGSKA (reference sequence). The CDR3 covers 16 residues. The germline V and J ends were trimmed by 3 bases and 5 bases, with 22 bases remaining between them. The CDR3 DNA is TGCAGTGCTAGTGATTGGGGAGCGCCGGGGGGAACTGAAGCTTTCTTT. Translation: CSASDWGAPGGTEAFF.

The rearrangement joins TRBV20-1 to TRBJ2-3; 7 nucleotides align to TRBD1. The V gene end was trimmed by 6 bases and the J gene end by 0 bases; junction bases not matched to a gene: 9. In germline, CDR1 is DFQATT, CDR2 SNEGSKA (reference sequence). The CDR3 spans 15 residues. The CDR3: CSAPDRASSTDTQYF. As DNA, the CDR3 is TGCAGTGCGCCAGACAGGGCTTCTAGCACAGATACGCAGTATTTT.

The chain is built from TRBV20-1 and TRBJ2-3, with 10 bases identical to TRBD2. The germline V gene encodes CDR1 DFQATT and CDR2 SNEGSKA (reference sequence). The V and J ends lost 1 base and 4 bases, in that order; junction bases with no gene match: 5. This CDR3 comprises 15 residues. As DNA, the CDR3 is TGCAGTGCTAGAGCAAGCGGGGGGGCCGCAGATACGCAGTATTTT. It translates to CSARASGGAADTQYF.

The chain couples TRBV19 to TRBJ2-1; D remains unclear. The CDR3 loop spans 11 amino acids. Trimming took 3 bases from V and 7 from J, leaving 4 bases between them. Germline lookup yields CDR1 LNHDA and CDR2 SQIVND (reference sequence). The CDR3 reads CASSMVNEQFF. CDR3 DNA: TGTGCCAGTAGTATGGTGAATGAGCAGTTCTTC.

This sequence joins TRBV24-1 and TRBJ2-3; D ambiguous. Per germline, CDR1 KGHDR and CDR2 SFDVKD. This CDR3 is built from 11 residues. V dropped 5 bases and J dropped 2 bases, with 1 base sitting between them. This CDR3 is CATSVTDTQYF. CDR3 DNA sequence: TGTGCCACCAGTGTCACAGATACGCAGTATTTT.

The chain joins TRBV30 to TRBJ2-7, with TRBD2 as a possible D gene (7 bases). V lost 1 base and J lost 7, with 17 bases in between. The CDR3 has 14 residues. From germline, CDR1 is GTSNPN and CDR2 SVGIG (reference sequence). CDR3: CAWSGGGGSLEQYF. In DNA form, the CDR3 reads TGTGCCTGGAGTGGAGGGGGGGGCTCCTTGGAGCAGTACTTC.

The chain couples TRBV2 to TRBJ2-3; 8 nucleotides line up with TRBD1. In germline, CDR1 is SNHLY, CDR2 FYNNEI. V gave up 9 bases and J gave up 2 bases; unmatched junction bases: 10. CDR3 length equals 15 residues. CDR3 protein: CARSGQDRVTDTQYF. CDR3 nucleotides: TGTGCCAGAAGCGGACAGGACAGGGTCACAGATACGCAGTATTTT. The full variable domain, rest sourced from reference TRBV2 and TRBJ2-3, is EPEVTQTPSHQVTQMGQEVILRCVPISNHLYFYWYRQILGQKVEFLVSFYNNEISEKSEIFDDQFSVERPDGSNFTLKIRSTKLEDSAMYFCARSGQDRVTDTQYFGPGTRLTVL.

The J gene is TRBJ1-5, the V gene TRBV9, with 7 bases identical to TRBD1. Germline CDR1 SGDLS, CDR2 YYNGEE. V gave up 7 bases and J gave up 8 bases; unmatched junction bases: 9. The CDR3 contains 13 residues. The CDR3 DNA is TGTGCCAGCGGGGAGGGGGCTAAGGAGCCCCAGCATTTT. Its translation is CASGEGAKEPQHF.

This chain connects TRBV5-1 to TRBJ2-7; 8 bases map to TRBD2. This CDR3 is 13 amino acids long. The junction had 3 bases not matched to a gene; V was cut back by 4 bases and J by 3 bases. From germline, CDR1 is SGHRS and CDR2 YFSETQ. The CDR3 DNA reads as TGCGCCAGCAGCAGCGGGACTAGCTACGAGCAGTACTTC. Its protein is CASSSGTSYEQYF.

The CDR3 sequence is CASSVDGRSTDTQYF. The CDR3 region has the DNA TGTGCCAGCAGCGTAGATGGAAGGTCGACAGATACGCAGTATTTT. V usage is TRBV9 and J usage is TRBJ2-3; no reliable D call. The ends were cut back, 0 bases at V and 3 bases at J, with 11 bases in the middle. Looked up from germline, CDR1 is SGDLS and CDR2 is YYNGEE. CDR3 length equals 15 residues.

The CDR3 region is CSARDGDRGSGYSNQPQHF. The CDR3 DNA is TGCAGTGCTAGAGATGGGGACAGAGGGTCAGGTTATAGCAATCAGCCCCAGCATTTT. V is TRBV20-1 and J is TRBJ1-5; 7 nucleotides match TRBD1. The CDR3 spans 19 residues. V lost 0 bases to trimming and J lost 0 bases; unmatched junction nucleotides: 14. The V gene's germline CDR1 is DFQATT and CDR2 SNEGSKA (reference sequence).

The chain couples TRBV4-1 to TRBJ1-3; D possibly corresponds to TRBD1 (5 bases). Germline CDR1 MGHRA, CDR2 YSYEKL. The CDR3 loop spans 18 amino acids. V gave up 0 bases and J gave up 0 bases, with 15 bases separating them. The chain's CDR3 is CASSQDWGWTISGNTIYF. In nucleotides, the CDR3 is TGCGCCAGCAGCCAAGATTGGGGCTGGACGATCTCTGGAAACACCATATATTTT.

The CDR3 is CASSDNAGNSGNTIYF. Written as DNA, the CDR3 is TGCGCCAGCAGTGATAATGCAGGAAACTCTGGAAACACCATATATTTT. The chain employs TRBV10-1 and TRBJ1-3; D gene uncertain. The CDR3 has 16 amino acids. Germline loops: CDR1 WNHNN, CDR2 SYGVQD (reference sequence). The germline V and J ends were trimmed by 3 bases and 0 bases, with 12 bases remaining between them.

This clonotype was seen only once. J is TRBJ1-5 and V is TRBV5-4; D is unclear. Trimming removed 4 bases at V and 3 bases at J, with 26 bases between. The V gene's germline CDR1 is SGHNT and CDR2 YYREEE (reference sequence). The CDR3 is 19 residues long. CDR3 protein: CASSPLIPREGENNQPQHF. As DNA, the CDR3 is TGTGCCAGCAGCCCCTTGATCCCTCGGGAGGGCGAAAACAATCAGCCCCAGCATTTT. The variable domain in full, with the rest retrieved from reference TRBV5-4 and TRBJ1-5, is ETGVTQSPTHLIKTRGQQVTLRCSSQSGHNTVSWYQQALGQGPQFIFQYYREEENGRGNFPPRFSGLQFPNYSSELNVNALELDDSALYLCASSPLIPREGENNQPQHFGDGTRLSIL.

The chain links TRBV9 to TRBJ2-3; D ambiguous. Trimming took 0 bases from V and 2 from J, leaving 4 bases between them. The germline V gene has CDR1 SGDLS and CDR2 YYNGEE. There are 13 residues in the CDR3. CDR3 nucleotide sequence: TGTGCCAGCAGCGTAGTATCCACAGATACGCAGTATTTT. Protein product: CASSVVSTDTQYF.